This TCR beta chain was identified in a study of blood T cell repertoires in COVID-19 (dated by TCRdb to the early 2020s). About the full investigation: Collaborator samples came from the United States, Italy and Spain and covered acute and convalescent phases of COVID-19. The prospective study material was composed of cDNA or gDNA derived from T cells, B-cell-depleted T cells, or PBMCs. The dataset comprised deeply sampled blood TCRbeta repertoires from subjects exposed to, actively infected with, or recovered from COVID-19. A freely available public database, intended as a resource for researchers studying the immune response to SARS-CoV-2, is where the repertoires were released. Samples were obtained from the ongoing ImmuneRACE study (first 160 participants) and from over 1,000 subjects provided by 6 global collaborators. Sample metadata almost always included a de-identified subject ID, COVID-19 status, age in years and sex. HLA class I and class II types, where available, came from metadata supplied by the sample provider rather than from assay-based typing.

Results and caveats for the whole study, not just this receptor: The amount of clinical and demographic metadata varied by source and participant and was provided uncurated.

Participants in the prospective study were aged roughly 18 to 100 years, lived in 20 to 25 United States geographic areas, and enrolled through a virtual design. In the prospective study, participants were assigned to cohorts based on the clinical history participants reported in a screening survey and a study questionnaire. Recovered participants in ImmuneRACE Cohort 3 were defined by two consecutive negative NP/OP PCR tests, clearance by a healthcare professional, or resolution of symptoms. In the prospective study, mobile phlebotomists collected whole blood, serum and a nasopharyngeal or oropharyngeal swab from each participant. Participants in the prospective study had the option to provide additional blood draws and questionnaires over an approximately 2-month period. Before DNA extraction, blood samples from the prospective study were shipped at room temperature or frozen. About this clone itself: Its antigen remains unidentified. There are no base qualities to consult, and no much larger clone falls within one base.

Including cysteine and phenylalanine, the CDR3 has 11 amino acids. CDR3 DNA is the only sequence kept; it has 33 bases, read in frame from the first base. From a lookup of the germline V gene, CDR1 and CDR2 are MNHEY and SVGAGI. V is pared back by 7 bases and J by 8 bases, with 11 bases lying between the germline termini. TCRbeta CDR3 regions were amplified from genomic DNA by means of the immunoSEQ Assay, a bias-controlled multiplex PCR. The source study handled its data this way. The number of nucleated cells in each sample was estimated from the amplification of reference gene primers within the assay. To quantify the absolute abundance of each unique TCRbeta CDR3 rearrangement, sequence reads were collapsed and filtered. For each sample, productive Simpson clonality was calculated as the square root of Simpson's diversity index over productive rearrangements. The table comes from immuneACCESS by way of TCRdb, which keeps in-frame sequences with V and J called. Part of the clones is missing from these tables; in studies checked, under half for an unresolved V gene and the rest for unknown reasons. D and trimming were read from the DNA, whereas the V and J calls and clone size are those reported in that table. This sample lists approximately 130,000 clones; around 83% were detected once. The top ten constitute 15% to 20% of the sample.

Rearrangement joined TRBV6-5 to TRBJ1-2; 6 matching bases give a weak D call of TRBD1. The sequencing sample was made of PBMCs or T cells enriched from blood (not recorded which). This TCR derives from a young man who had recovered from COVID-19. The CDR3 in this case is CASKQGWGYTF. DNA sequence: TGTGCCAGCAAACAGGGATGGGGCTACACCTTC.